Listed below are T cell receptor beta chains from one sample, sequenced in a study of blood T cell repertoires in COVID-19. TCRdb keeps only in-frame clones here, not all; method: immunoSEQ multiplex PCR. Among about 160,000 clones listed, around 87% were seen once. The sequencing sample was made of peripheral blood. Every receptor here comes from a woman in her seventies with COVID-19, enrolled during active disease. Each CDR3 is given with its conserved first and last residue. The D gene is left open where the match is weak. Clone size is shown for a subset of rows, as once, few, many or a class of expanded clone.

abundance | j_gene | v_gene | d_gene | CDR3aa | CDR3nt
NA | TRBJ2-7 | TRBV9 | NA | CASSAGGGASYEQYF | TGTGCCAGCAGCGCCGGAGGGGGGGCCTCCTACGAGCAGTACTTC
NA | TRBJ1-6 | TRBV2 | NA | CASSPFYNSPLHF | TGTGCCAGCAGCCCGTTTTATAATTCACCCCTCCACTTT
NA | TRBJ2-7 | TRBV2 | TRBD1 | CASSRTGNYEQYF | TGTGCCAGCAGCCGGACAGGCAACTACGAGCAGTACTTC
NA | TRBJ1-1 | TRBV4-2 | NA | CASSQEGTLNTEAFF | TGTGCCAGCAGCCAAGAGGGGACACTGAACACTGAAGCTTTCTTT
NA | TRBJ2-1 | TRBV6-2/TRBV6-3 | NA | CASSYRGGALNEQFF | TGTGCCAGCAGCTATAGGGGGGGGGCCCTGAATGAGCAGTTCTTC
NA | TRBJ2-3 | TRBV11-2 | NA | CASSDDSSSTDTQYF | TGTGCCAGCAGCGATGACAGCTCTAGCACAGATACGCAGTATTTT
once | TRBJ2-1 | TRBV14 | TRBD1 | CASSHAKFDRVRPPFHNEQFF | TGTGCCAGCAGCCATGCTAAGTTCGACAGGGTTCGACCTCCTTTCCACAATGAGCAGTTCTTC
few | TRBJ1-1 | TRBV7-2 | NA | CASSPPWGVNEAFF | TGTGCCAGCAGCCCACCATGGGGAGTCAATGAAGCTTTCTTT
NA | TRBJ2-1 | TRBV14 | NA | CASSRSRGGEQFF | TGTGCCAGCAGCCGAAGCCGAGGCGGTGAGCAGTTCTTC
once | TRBJ2-5 | TRBV30 | TRBD2 | CAWSVPSGAKTQYF | TGTGCCTGGAGTGTACCTAGCGGGGCGAAGACCCAGTACTTC
NA | TRBJ2-5 | TRBV5-1 | NA | CASSSEGPAQYF | TGCGCCAGCAGCTCGGAGGGCCCGGCCCAGTACTTC
NA | TRBJ2-4 | TRBV2 | TRBD1 | CASRDRVTKNIQYF | TGTGCCAGCAGGGACAGGGTGACCAAAAACATTCAGTACTTC
NA | TRBJ2-7 | TRBV19 | NA | CASSTTSAYEQYF | TGTGCCAGTAGTACTACCAGCGCCTACGAGCAGTACTTC
NA | TRBJ2-1 | TRBV5-1 | NA | CASRGLALLEQFF | TGCGCCAGCAGGGGACTGGCCCTCCTCGAGCAGTTCTTC
NA | TRBJ2-5 | TRBV6-6 | NA | CASSADRMIEVETQYF | TGTGCCAGCAGTGCGGACAGAATGATAGAGGTAGAGACCCAGTACTTC
NA | TRBJ1-1 | TRBV30 | NA | CAWRVPGVTNTEAFF | TGTGCCTGGAGAGTTCCGGGGGTTACAAACACTGAAGCTTTCTTT
few | TRBJ1-2 | TRBV7-9 | TRBD1 | CASHSGTGGPPYAGYTF | TGTGCCAGCCACTCCGGGACAGGGGGCCCTCCTTATGCTGGCTACACCTTC
NA | TRBJ2-3 | TRBV2 | TRBD2 | CASSHTSGAQDTQYF | TGTGCCAGCAGCCACACTAGCGGGGCACAGGATACGCAGTATTTT